This TCR beta chain was profiled in a study of T cell responses to AZD1222 COVID-19 vaccine. Study-level information: Analysis merged second doses at about 4 or about 12 weeks.

CDR1 SNHLY and CDR2 FYNNEI come from the germline V gene. Trimming pared 8 bases from V and 10 bases from J, leaving 9 bases between. This CDR3 is 11 amino acids long. The method was immunoSEQ multiplex PCR; TCRdb's version includes in-frame clones alone and lacks a portion of them. The data contain around 100,000 clones, around 90% of them singletons. The source material was peripheral blood, sampled on day 0 of AZD1222 vaccination. The chain recombines TRBV2 with TRBJ1-6; D not certain. The source of this sequence is an adult in good health. The CDR3: CASGFRSPLHF. CDR3 nucleotide sequence: TGTGCCAGCGGGTTTAGATCACCCCTCCACTTT.